This T cell receptor beta chain was captured in a study of cytomegalovirus exposure and HLA in healthy donors. Overall study context: When 350 to 400 donors were genotyped, over 80% of them were found to fall in the Caucasian-associated ancestry cluster.

This CDR3 has 15 amino acids. Trimming removed 3 bases from V and 5 bases from J; junction bases left unmatched: 5. Germline V CDR1 and CDR2: KGHSH, LQKENI. With regard to this clone: Antigen: not known.

Both 60 Vbeta primers and 13 Jbeta primers went into the PCR. Profiling relied on immunoSEQ multiplex PCR, and the TCRdb table lists in-frame clones only, not all of them. Here the sample spans more than 100,000 clones, about 80% being singletons. Findings and limits, study-wide: The study had only CMV serostatus as immune exposure information.

Sequencing was carried out using PBMCs. The TCR sequence derives from a man aged 55 to 69 in good health and CMV-seropositive. The chain couples TRBV18 to TRBJ1-4; the match to TRBD1 covers 8 bases. CDR3: CASSPQGAKNEKLFF. CDR3 coding DNA: TGTGCCAGCTCACCGCAGGGGGCTAAAAATGAAAAACTGTTTTTT.